This note documents a single TCR beta chain sequence. The data are from a study of blood T cells in healthy people across ages. Together with a sample-barcoded 5' primer, a J-beta primer mix was included in a second PCR lasting about 7 to 11 cycles. In TCRdb, the 5' RACE reads were re-called with MiXCR into one record per CDR3 protein. The repertoire consists of about 640,000 distinct CDR3 sequences, with under 65% occurring once and the leading ten covering over 30%. The TCR originated in a man in his fifties or sixties in good health. Sequencing input: blood.

CDR3 coding DNA: TGCGCCAGCAGCCAAGCCAGGGGCGATGATGGCTACACCTTC. It specifies CASSQARGDDGYTF. The V call is TRBV4-1, the J call TRBJ1-2, with D maybe TRBD1 (6 bases). Per germline, CDR1 MGHRA and CDR2 YSYEKL. This CDR3 contains 14 residues. V shed 1 base and J shed 6 bases, with 12 bases lying between them.